The clone carrying this T cell receptor (beta chain) appeared a few times. Its antigen is not identified. It was RNA transcripts that yielded the amplified TCR beta CDR3 regions. An initial round of RT-PCR targeting the TCR CDR3 relied on the HTBI primer set. MiXCR was run by TCRdb on the multiplex PCR reads, yielding one entry per CDR3 protein. The data contain around 500,000 distinct CDR3 sequences, around 13% of them singletons. The data belong to a study of T cells in Graves' hyperthyroidism and ophthalmopathy. General study points: Through a model of 13 V-J features, ophthalmopathy was separated from stable hyperthyroidism. Also found in blood were most expanded thyroid clonotypes above 0.001.

It was considered stable Graves' hyperthyroidism when ophthalmopathy did not progress within 18 months. Clinical symptoms, serum thyroxine, TRAb, thyroid ultrasound and orbital computed tomography established diagnosis. The sequenced material came from blood. The clonotype comes from a woman aged 40 to 50 with Graves' hyperthyroidism.

The CDR3 region has the DNA TGCGCCAGCAGTTCCGGTACCGACGTTATCTATGGCTACACCTTC. Translating gives CASSSGTDVIYGYTF. The V and J genes are TRBV5-1 and TRBJ1-2; D gene unclear. This CDR3 comprises 15 residues. Trimming cost V 5 bases and J 4 bases, with 18 bases left between them. CDR1 is SGHRS and CDR2 is YFSETQ in the germline V gene. The variable domain in full, completed from reference TRBV5-1 and TRBJ1-2, reads KAGVTQTPRYLIKTRGQQVTLSCSPISGHRSVSWYQQTPGQGLQFLFEYFSETQRNKGNFPGRFSGRQFSNSRSEMNVSTLELGDSALYLCASSSGTDVIYGYTFGSGTRLTVV.